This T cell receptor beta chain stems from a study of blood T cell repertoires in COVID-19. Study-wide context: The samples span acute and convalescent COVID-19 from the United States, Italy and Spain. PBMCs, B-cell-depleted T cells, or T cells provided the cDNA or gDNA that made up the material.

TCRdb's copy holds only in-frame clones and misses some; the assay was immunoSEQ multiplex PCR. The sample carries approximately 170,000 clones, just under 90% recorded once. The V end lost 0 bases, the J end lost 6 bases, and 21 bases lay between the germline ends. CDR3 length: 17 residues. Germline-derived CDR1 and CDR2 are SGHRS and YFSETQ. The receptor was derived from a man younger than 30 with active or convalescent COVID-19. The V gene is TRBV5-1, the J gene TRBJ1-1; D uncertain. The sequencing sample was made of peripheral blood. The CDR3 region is CASSLGFPGSLPPEAFF. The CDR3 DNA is TGCGCCAGCAGCTTGGGGTTCCCAGGCAGCCTCCCCCCTGAAGCTTTCTTT.